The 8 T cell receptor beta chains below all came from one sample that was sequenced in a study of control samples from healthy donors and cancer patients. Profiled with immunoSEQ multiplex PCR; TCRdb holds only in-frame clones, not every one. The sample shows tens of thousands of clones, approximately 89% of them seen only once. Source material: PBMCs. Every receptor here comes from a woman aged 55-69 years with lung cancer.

CDR3 DNA sequence: TGTGCCAGCAGCCGACAAGGACGGTTCTATGGCTACACCTTC. Its protein product is CASSRQGRFYGYTF. V usage is TRBV28 and J usage is TRBJ1-2; D gene unclear. The CDR3 loop spans 14 amino acids. From germline, CDR1 is MDHEN and CDR2 SYDVKM. V lost 6 bases and J 4 bases, leaving 15 bases between the germline ends.

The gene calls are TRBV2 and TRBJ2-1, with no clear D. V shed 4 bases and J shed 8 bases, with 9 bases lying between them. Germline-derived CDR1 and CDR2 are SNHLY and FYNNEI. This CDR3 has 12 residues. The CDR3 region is CASSVGWDEQFF. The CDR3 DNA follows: TGTGCCAGCAGTGTTGGCTGGGATGAGCAGTTCTTC.

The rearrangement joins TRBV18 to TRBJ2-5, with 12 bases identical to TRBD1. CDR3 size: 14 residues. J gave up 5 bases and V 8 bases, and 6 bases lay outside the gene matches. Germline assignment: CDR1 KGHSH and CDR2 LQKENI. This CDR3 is CASRRDRGQETQYF. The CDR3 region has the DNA TGTGCCAGCCGCCGGGACAGGGGGCAGGAGACCCAGTACTTC. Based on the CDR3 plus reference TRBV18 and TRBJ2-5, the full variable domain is NAGVMQNPRHLVRRRGQEARLRCSPMKGHSHVYWYRQLPEEGLKFMVYLQKENIIDESGMPKERFSAEFPKEGPSILRIQQVVRGDSAAYFCASRRDRGQETQYFGPGTRLLVL.

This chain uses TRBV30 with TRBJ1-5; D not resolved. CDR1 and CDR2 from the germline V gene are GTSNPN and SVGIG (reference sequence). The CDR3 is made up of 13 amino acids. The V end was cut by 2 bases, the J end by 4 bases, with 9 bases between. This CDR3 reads CAWSKRENQPQHF. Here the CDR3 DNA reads TGTGCCTGGAGTAAGAGGGAGAATCAGCCCCAGCATTTT.

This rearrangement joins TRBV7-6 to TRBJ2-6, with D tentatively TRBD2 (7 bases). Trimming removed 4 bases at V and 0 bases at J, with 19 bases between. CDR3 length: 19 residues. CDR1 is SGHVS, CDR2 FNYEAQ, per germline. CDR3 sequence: CASSSLVRGPSSGANVLTF. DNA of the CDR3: TGTGCCAGCAGCTCCCTTGTGCGGGGGCCATCCTCTGGGGCCAACGTCCTGACTTTC.

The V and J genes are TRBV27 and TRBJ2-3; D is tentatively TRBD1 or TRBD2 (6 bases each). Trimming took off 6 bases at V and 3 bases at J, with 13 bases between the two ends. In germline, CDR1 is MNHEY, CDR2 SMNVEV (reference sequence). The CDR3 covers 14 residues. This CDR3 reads CASRDLGGTDTQYF. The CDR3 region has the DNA TGTGCCAGCAGGGATCTAGGGGGGACAGATACGCAGTATTTT.

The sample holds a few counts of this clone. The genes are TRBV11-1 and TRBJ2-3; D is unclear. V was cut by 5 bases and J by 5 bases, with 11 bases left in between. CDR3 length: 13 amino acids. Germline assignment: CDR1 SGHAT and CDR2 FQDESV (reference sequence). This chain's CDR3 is CASSPGPVDTQYF. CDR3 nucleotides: TGTGCCAGCAGCCCCGGGCCGGTAGATACGCAGTATTTT.

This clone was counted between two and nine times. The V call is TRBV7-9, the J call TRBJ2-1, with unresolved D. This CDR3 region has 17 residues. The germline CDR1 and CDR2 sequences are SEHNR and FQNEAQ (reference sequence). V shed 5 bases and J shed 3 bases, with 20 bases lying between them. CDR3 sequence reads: CASSLSLGIIVYNEQFF. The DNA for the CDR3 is TGTGCCAGCAGCCTATCCTTGGGCATCATAGTCTACAATGAGCAGTTCTTC.